The 6 T cell receptor beta chains given below trace back to one sample, sequenced in a study of Ad26.COV2.S vaccination and SARS-CoV-2 variants. Profiling relied on immunoSEQ multiplex PCR, and the TCRdb table lists in-frame clones only, not all of them. This sample has 400,000 to 450,000 clones, with roughly 91% found just once. The treatment here: around 19 received Ad26.COV2.S at low or high dose, single or two shots; several received placebo; per-sample allocation not given. Vaccine and placebo recipients were sampled on day 63 after the first injection. This specimen was peripheral blood, taken in a trial of Ad26.COV2.S vaccine versus placebo. These receptors were obtained from a person between 18 and 59 years old who received the Ad26.COV2.S COVID-19 vaccine or a placebo.

The CDR3 DNA follows: TGCGCCAGCAGCTTGGCCGGGACGGGCAATCAGCCCCAGCATTTT. Amino acids: CASSLAGTGNQPQHF. J is TRBJ1-5 and V is TRBV5-1; a possible D gene is TRBD1 (5 bases). Trimming pared 0 bases from V and 2 bases from J, leaving 9 bases between. There are 15 residues in the CDR3. CDR1 and CDR2 (germline): SGHRS, YFSETQ.

The chain recombines TRBV7-3 with TRBJ2-2; D may be TRBD2 (5 bases). From germline, CDR1 is SGHTA and CDR2 FQGTGA. Trimming took off 4 bases at V and 5 bases at J, with 11 bases between the two ends. The CDR3 totals 14 residues. The CDR3 reads CASSSQPGTGELFF. CDR3 in DNA: TGTGCCAGCAGCTCGCAACCGGGGACCGGGGAGCTGTTTTTT. The entire variable domain, with the rest obtained from reference TRBV7-3 and TRBJ2-2, is as follows: GAGVSQTPSNKVTEKGKYVELRCDPISGHTALYWYRQSLGQGPEFLIYFQGTGAADDSGLPNDRFFAVRPEGSVSTLKIQRTERGDSAVYLCASSSQPGTGELFFGEGSRLTVL.

The chain uses TRBV6-2 or TRBV6-3 and TRBJ2-2; TRBD1 matches at 8 bases. Trimming cost V 2 bases and J 4 bases; bases outside gene matches: 6. Germline V lookup: CDR1 MNHEY, CDR2 SVGEGT. CDR3 length: 16 amino acids. CDR3 amino acids: CASSYDRGTGTGELFF. CDR3 in DNA: TGTGCCAGCAGTTACGACAGGGGCACGGGCACCGGGGAGCTGTTTTTT.

V gene TRBV7-3 combines with J gene TRBJ2-5; D gene ambiguous. V was trimmed by 1 base and J by 4 bases, leaving 7 bases between them. The CDR3 extends over 13 amino acids. CDR1 and CDR2 from the germline V gene are SGHTA and FQGTGA. This CDR3 reads CASSLIGGETQYF. The CDR3 DNA follows: TGTGCCAGCAGCTTAATTGGCGGAGAGACCCAGTACTTC.

The chain has TRBV7-3 and TRBJ2-1, with 7 bases identical to TRBD2. The CDR3 is made up of 16 amino acids. Germline lookup yields CDR1 SGHTA and CDR2 FQGTGA. The V gene end was trimmed by 5 bases and the J gene end by 3 bases; junction bases not matched to a gene: 10. Here the CDR3 reads CASSPSAGANYNEQFF. The CDR3 DNA is TGTGCCAGCAGCCCCTCGGCGGGAGCAAACTACAATGAGCAGTTCTTC.

This clone occurred a few times. The chain employs TRBV30 and TRBJ1-6; D unclear. The CDR3 contains 13 residues. Trimming left V 2 bases short and J 5 bases short, with 7 bases between. The germline CDR1 and CDR2 sequences are GTSNPN and SVGIG (reference sequence). The CDR3 DNA reads as TGTGCCTGGAGTCCTCAGAATAATTCACCCCTCCACTTT. Protein: CAWSPQNNSPLHF.